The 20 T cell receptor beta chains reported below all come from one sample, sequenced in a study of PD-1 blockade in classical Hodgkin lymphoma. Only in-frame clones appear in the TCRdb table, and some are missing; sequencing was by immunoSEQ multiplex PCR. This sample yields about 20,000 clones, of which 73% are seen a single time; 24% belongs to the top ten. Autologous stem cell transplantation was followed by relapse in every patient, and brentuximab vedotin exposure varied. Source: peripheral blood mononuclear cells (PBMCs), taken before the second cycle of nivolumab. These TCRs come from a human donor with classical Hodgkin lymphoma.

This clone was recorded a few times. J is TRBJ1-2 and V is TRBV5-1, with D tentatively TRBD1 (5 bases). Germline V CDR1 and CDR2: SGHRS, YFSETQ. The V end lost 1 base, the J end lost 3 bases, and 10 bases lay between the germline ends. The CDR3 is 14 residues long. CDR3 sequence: CASSLHGGYYGYTF. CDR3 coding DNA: TGCGCCAGCAGCTTGCATGGGGGTTACTATGGCTACACCTTC.

The CDR3 region has the DNA TGTGCCAGCAGTCCCCGGCTAGCGGGACAATACGAGCAGTACTTC. This sequence encodes CASSPRLAGQYEQYF. V usage is TRBV6-5 and J usage is TRBJ2-7; 9 bases are a match to TRBD2. With 5 bases clipped from V and 4 bases from J, the junction kept 9 bases outside the gene matches. The CDR3 contains 15 residues. Germline V gene lookup returns CDR1 MNHEY and CDR2 SVGAGI.

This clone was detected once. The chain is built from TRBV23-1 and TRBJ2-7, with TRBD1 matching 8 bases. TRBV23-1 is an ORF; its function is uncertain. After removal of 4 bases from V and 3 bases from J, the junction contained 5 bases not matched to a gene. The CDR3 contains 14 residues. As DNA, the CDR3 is TGCGCCAGCAGTCCACCGACAGGGGTCTACGAGCAGTACTTC. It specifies CASSPPTGVYEQYF.

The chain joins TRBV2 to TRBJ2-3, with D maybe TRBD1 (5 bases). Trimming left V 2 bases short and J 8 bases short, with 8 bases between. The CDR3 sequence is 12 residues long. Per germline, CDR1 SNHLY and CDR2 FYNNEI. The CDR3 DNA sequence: TGTGCCAGCAGTGAATCTAGGGGTACGCAGTATTTT. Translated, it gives CASSESRGTQYF.

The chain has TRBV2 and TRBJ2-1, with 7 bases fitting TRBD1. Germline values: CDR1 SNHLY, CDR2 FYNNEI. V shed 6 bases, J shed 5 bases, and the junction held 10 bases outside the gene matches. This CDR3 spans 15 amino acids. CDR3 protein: CASRVRDRFNNEQFF. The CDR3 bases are TGTGCCAGCAGGGTCCGGGACAGATTTAACAATGAGCAGTTCTTC.

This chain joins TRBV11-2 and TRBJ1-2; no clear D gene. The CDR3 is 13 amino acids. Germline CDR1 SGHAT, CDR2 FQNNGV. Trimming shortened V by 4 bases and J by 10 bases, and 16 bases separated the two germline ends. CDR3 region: CASSSPQMGVYTF. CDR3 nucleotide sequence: TGTGCCAGCAGCTCACCGCAAATGGGAGTCTACACCTTC.

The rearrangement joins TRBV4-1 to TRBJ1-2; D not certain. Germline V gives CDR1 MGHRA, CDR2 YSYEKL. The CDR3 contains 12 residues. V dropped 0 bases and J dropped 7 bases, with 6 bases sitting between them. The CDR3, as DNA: TGCGCCAGCAGCCAAGACGTGGGTGGCTACACCTTC. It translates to CASSQDVGGYTF.

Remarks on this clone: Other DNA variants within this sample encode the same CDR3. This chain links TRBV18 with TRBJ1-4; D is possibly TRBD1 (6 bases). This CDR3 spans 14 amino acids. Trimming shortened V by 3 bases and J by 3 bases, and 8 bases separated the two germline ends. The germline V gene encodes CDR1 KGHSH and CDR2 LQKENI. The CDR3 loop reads CASSPRGANEKLFF. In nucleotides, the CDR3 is TGTGCCAGCTCACCGAGGGGGGCTAATGAAAAACTGTTTTTT.

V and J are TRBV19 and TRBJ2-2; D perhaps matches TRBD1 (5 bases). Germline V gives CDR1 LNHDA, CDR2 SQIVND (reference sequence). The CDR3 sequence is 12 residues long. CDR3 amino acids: CAGQGNTGELFF. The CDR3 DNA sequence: TGTGCTGGGCAGGGGAACACCGGGGAGCTGTTTTTT.

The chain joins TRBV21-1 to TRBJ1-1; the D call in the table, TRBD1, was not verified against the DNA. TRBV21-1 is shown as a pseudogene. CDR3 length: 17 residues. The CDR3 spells CASIANNRGRANTEAFF. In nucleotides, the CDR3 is TGTGCCAGCATCGCGAACAACAGGGGGAGGGCCAACACTGAAGCTTTCTTT.

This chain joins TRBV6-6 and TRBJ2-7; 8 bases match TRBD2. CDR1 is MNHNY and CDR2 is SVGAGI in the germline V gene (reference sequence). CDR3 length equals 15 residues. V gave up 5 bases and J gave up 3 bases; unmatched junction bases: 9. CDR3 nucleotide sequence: TGTGCCAGCAGTCGATTGGGTAGCGGGAACTACGAGCAGTACTTC. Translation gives CASSRLGSGNYEQYF.

The CDR3 protein is CRAVTGGEQFF. CDR3 in DNA: TGCCGGGCTGTTACGGGGGGTGAGCAGTTCTTC. The rearrangement links TRBV20-1 to TRBJ2-1; 7 nucleotides agree with TRBD2. Germline CDR1 DFQATT, CDR2 SNEGSKA (reference sequence). The CDR3 totals 11 residues.

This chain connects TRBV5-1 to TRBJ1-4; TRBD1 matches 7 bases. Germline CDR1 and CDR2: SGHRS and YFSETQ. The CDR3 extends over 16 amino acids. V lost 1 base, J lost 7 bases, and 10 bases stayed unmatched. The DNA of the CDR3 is TGCGCCAGCAGCTTGCGACAGGGCGGCGCGAGTGAAAAACTGTTTTTT. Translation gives CASSLRQGGASEKLFF.

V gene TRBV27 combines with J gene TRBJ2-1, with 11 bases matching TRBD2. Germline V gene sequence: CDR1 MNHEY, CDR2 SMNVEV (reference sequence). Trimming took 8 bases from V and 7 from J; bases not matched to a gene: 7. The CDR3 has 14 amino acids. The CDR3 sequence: CASGTSGSTNEQFF. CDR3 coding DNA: TGTGCCAGCGGAACTAGCGGGAGTACGAATGAGCAGTTCTTC.

The CDR3 coding sequence is TGCGCCAGCAGCTTGACAGGGGGCAATGAGCAGTTCTTC. Its protein is CASSLTGGNEQFF. The chain carries TRBV5-1 and TRBJ2-1, with 8 positions matching TRBD1. The ends lost 1 base at V and 6 bases at J; junction bases unmatched: 0. The germline V gene has CDR1 SGHRS and CDR2 YFSETQ. This CDR3 has 13 residues.

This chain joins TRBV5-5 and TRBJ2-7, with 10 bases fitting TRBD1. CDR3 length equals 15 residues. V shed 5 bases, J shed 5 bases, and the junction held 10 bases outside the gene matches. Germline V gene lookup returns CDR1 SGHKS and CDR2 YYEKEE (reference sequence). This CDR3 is CASSPSGQGFHEQYF. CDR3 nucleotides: TGTGCCAGCAGTCCCTCGGGACAGGGGTTCCACGAGCAGTACTTC.

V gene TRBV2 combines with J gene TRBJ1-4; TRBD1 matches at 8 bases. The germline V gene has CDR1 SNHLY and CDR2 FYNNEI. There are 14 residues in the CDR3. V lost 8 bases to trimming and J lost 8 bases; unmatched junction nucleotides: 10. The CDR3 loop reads CASRSGTGLEKLFF. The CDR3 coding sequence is TGTGCCAGCCGAAGTGGGACAGGTCTCGAAAAACTGTTTTTT.

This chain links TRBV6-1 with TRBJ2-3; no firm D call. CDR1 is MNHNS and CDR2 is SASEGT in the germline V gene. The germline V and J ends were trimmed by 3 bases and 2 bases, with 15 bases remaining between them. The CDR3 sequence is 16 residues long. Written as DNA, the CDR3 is TGTGCCAGCAGTGATAAGCCCCTGGGCTTCACAGATACGCAGTATTTT. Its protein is CASSDKPLGFTDTQYF.

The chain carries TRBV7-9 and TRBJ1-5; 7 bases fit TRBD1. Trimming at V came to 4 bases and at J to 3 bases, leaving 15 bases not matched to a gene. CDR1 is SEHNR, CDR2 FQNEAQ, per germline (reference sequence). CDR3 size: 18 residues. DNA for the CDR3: TGTGCCAGCAGCTCAACGACAGGGTCAGGGCTTACCAATCAGCCCCAGCATTTT. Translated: CASSSTTGSGLTNQPQHF.

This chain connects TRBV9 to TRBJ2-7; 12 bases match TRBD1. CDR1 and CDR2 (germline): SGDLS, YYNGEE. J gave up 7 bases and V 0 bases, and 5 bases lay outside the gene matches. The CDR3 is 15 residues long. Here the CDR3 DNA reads TGTGCCAGCAGCGTAGGGGACAGGGGGCGTCAAGAGCAGTACTTC. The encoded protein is CASSVGDRGRQEQYF.